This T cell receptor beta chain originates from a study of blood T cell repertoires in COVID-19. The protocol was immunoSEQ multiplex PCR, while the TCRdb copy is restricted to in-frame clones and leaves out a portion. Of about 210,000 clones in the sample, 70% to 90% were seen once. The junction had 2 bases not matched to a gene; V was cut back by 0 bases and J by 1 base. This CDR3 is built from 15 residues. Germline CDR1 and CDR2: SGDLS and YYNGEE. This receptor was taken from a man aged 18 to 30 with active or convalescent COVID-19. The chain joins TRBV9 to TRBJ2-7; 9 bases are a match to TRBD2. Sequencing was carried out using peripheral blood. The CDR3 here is CASSVDSGSSYEQYF. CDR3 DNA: TGTGCCAGCAGCGTAGATAGCGGGAGTTCCTACGAGCAGTACTTC. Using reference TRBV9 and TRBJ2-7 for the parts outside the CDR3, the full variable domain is DSGVTQTPKHLITATGQRVTLRCSPRSGDLSVYWYQQSLDQGLQFLIQYYNGEERAKGNILERFSAQQFPDLHSELNLSSLELGDSALYFCASSVDSGSSYEQYFGPGTRLTVT.